This TCR beta chain derives from a study of blood T cell repertoires in COVID-19. On the study more broadly: Collection of acute and convalescent COVID-19 samples took place in the United States, Italy and Spain. PBMCs, B-cell-depleted T cells, or T cells provided the cDNA or gDNA that made up the material.

Original handling: Estimated nucleated cell counts came from reference gene primer amplification. TCRdb's table, derived via immunoSEQ multiplex PCR, lists solely in-frame clones and lacks some. V and J calls and clone size are as listed in that table; D and trimming were resolved from the DNA. The table shows 35,000 to 45,000 clones, with around nine tenths occurring only once. V shed 4 bases and J shed 2 bases, with 10 bases lying between them. Germline V gives CDR1 SGHRS, CDR2 YFSETQ. The CDR3 has 13 residues. This clone was counted a few times. This TCR was recovered from a human donor in a cohort sampled during active COVID-19. V is TRBV5-1 and J is TRBJ2-7; D is possibly TRBD2 (5 bases). Material: peripheral blood. The CDR3 protein is CASSKSGPYEQYF. The CDR3 DNA reads as TGCGCCAGCAGCAAAAGCGGCCCCTACGAGCAGTACTTC.